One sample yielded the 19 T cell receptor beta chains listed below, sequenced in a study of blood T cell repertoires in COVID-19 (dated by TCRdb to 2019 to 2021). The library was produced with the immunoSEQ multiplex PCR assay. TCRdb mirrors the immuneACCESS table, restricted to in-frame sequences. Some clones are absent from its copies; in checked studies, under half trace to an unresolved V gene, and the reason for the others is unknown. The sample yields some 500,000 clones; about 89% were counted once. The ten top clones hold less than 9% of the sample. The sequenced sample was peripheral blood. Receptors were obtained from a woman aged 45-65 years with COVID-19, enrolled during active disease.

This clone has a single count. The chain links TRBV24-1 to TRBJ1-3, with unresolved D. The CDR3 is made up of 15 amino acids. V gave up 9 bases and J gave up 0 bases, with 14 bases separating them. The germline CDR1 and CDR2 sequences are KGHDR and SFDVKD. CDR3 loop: CATLEVPSSGNTIYF. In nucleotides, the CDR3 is TGTGCCACCTTAGAAGTCCCGAGCTCTGGAAACACCATATATTTT.

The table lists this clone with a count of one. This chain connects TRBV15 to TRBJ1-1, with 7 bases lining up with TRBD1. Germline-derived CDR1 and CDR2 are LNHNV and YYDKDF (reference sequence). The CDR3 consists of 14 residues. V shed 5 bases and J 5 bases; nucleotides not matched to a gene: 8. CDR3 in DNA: TGTGCCACCAGCGATCCCGGGACAGTTACTGAAGCTTTCTTT. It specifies CATSDPGTVTEAFF.

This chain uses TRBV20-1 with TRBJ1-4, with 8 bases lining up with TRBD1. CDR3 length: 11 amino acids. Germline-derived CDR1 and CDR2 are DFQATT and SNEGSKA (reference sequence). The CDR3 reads CGIMTGEELFF. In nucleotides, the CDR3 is TGCGGTATCATGACAGGGGAGGAACTGTTTTTT.

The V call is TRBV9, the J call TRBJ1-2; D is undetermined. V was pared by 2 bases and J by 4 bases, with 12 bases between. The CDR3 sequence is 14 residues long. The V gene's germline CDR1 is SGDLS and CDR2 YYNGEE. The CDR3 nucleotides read TGTGCCAGCAGCGTGGGTTGGGAGGGCTATGGCTACACCTTC. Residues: CASSVGWEGYGYTF.

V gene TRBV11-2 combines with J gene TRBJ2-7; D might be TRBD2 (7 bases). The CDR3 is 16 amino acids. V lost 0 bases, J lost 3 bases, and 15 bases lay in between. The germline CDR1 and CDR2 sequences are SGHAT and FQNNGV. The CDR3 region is CASSLEGGAFNYEQYF. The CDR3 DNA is TGTGCCAGCAGCTTAGAGGGGGGGGCATTCAACTACGAGCAGTACTTC.

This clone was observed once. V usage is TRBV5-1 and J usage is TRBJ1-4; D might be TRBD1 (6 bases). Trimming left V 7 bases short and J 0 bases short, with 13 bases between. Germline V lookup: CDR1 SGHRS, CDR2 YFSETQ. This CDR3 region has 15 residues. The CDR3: CASSLGDTTNEKLFF. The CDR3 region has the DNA TGCGCCAGCTCCCTTGGGGACACAACTAATGAAAAACTGTTTTTT.

CDR3 DNA sequence: TGTGCCAGCACCTCAATGAGGAGGCAAAATGAAAAACTGTTTTTT. It encodes CASTSMRRQNEKLFF. The chain carries TRBV19 and TRBJ1-4, with D unresolved. V lost 9 bases, J lost 5 bases, and 19 bases lay in between. There are 15 residues in the CDR3. Germline V CDR1 and CDR2: LNHDA, SQIVND (reference sequence).

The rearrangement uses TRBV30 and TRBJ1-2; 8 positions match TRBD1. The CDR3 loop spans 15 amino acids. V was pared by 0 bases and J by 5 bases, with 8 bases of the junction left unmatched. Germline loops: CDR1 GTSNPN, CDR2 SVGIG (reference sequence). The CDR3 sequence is CAWSVPLQGAYGYTF. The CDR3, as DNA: TGTGCCTGGAGTGTACCCCTGCAGGGGGCTTATGGCTACACCTTC.

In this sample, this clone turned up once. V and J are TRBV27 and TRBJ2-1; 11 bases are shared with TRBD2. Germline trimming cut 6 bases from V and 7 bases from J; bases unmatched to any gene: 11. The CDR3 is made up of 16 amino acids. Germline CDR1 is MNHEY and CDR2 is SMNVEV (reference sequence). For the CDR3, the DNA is TGTGCCAGCAGCTTAGCGGGGGGGCCGGGATCAAATGAGCAGTTCTTC. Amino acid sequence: CASSLAGGPGSNEQFF.

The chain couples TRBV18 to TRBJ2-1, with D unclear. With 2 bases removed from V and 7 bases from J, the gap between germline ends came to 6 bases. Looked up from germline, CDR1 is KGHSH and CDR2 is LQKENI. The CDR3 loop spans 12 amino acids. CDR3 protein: CASSPNGNEQFF. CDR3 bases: TGTGCCAGCTCACCAAACGGTAATGAGCAGTTCTTC.

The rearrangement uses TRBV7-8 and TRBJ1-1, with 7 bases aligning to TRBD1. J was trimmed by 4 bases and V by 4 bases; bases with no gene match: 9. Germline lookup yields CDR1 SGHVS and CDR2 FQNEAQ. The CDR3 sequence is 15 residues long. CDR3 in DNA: TGTGCCAGCAGCTCCGTACAGGGGTTTGGCACTGAAGCTTTCTTT. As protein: CASSSVQGFGTEAFF.

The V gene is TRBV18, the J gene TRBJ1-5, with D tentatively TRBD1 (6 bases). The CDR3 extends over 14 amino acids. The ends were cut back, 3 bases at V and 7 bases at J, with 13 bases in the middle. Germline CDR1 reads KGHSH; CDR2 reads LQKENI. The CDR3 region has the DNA TGTGCCAGCTCACCTCAGGGGTCTTACCAGCCCCAGCATTTT. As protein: CASSPQGSYQPQHF.

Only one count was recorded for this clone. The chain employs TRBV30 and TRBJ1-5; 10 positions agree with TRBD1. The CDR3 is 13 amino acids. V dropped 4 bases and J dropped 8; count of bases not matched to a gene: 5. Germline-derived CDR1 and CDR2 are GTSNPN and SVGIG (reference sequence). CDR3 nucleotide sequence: TGTGCCTGGAATAGACAGGGGGCTGAGCCCCAGCATTTT. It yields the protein CAWNRQGAEPQHF.

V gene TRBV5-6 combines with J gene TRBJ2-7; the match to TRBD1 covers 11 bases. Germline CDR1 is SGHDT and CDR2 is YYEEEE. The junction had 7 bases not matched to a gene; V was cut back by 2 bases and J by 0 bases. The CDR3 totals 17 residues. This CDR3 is CASSLRTGGLYSYEQYF. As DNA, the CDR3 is TGTGCCAGCAGCTTACGGACAGGGGGCTTGTACTCCTACGAGCAGTACTTC.

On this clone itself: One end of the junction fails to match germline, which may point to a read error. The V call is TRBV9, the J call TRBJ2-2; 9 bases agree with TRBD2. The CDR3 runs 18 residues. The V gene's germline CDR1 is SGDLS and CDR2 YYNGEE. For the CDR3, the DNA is TGTGCCGGCAGTGGTAGCGGGGGAAGCGGGGAATGGACCGGGGAGCTGTTTTTT. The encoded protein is CAGSGSGGSGEWTGELFF.

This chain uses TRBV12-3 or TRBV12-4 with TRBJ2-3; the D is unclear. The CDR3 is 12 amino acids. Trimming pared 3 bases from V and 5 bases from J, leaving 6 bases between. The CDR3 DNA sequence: TGTGCCAGCAGTTTCGAGGAAGATACGCAGTATTTT. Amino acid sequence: CASSFEEDTQYF.

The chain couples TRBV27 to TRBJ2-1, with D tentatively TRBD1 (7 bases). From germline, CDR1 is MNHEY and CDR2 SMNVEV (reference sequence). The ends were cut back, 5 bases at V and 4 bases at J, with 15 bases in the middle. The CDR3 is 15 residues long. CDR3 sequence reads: CASSPRQGGYNEQFF. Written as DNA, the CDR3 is TGTGCCAGCAGTCCTCGCCAGGGGGGATACAATGAGCAGTTCTTC.

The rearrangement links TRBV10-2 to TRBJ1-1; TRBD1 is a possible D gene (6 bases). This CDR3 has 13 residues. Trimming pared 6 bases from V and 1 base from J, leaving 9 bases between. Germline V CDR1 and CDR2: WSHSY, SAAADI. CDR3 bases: TGCGCCAGCAGCCTAGGGGGGAACACTGAAGCTTTCTTT. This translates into CASSLGGNTEAFF.

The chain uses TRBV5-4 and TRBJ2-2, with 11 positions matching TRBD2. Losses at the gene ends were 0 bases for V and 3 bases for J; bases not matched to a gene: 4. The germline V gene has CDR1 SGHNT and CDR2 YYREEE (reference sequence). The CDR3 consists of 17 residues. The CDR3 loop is CASSLDIAGGDTGELFF. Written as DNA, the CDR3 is TGTGCCAGCAGCTTGGACATAGCGGGGGGGGACACCGGGGAGCTGTTTTTT.